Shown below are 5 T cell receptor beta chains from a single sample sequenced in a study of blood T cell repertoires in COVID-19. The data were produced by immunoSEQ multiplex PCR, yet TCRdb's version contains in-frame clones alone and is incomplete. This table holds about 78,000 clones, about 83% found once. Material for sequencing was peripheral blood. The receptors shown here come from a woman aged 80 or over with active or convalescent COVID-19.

CDR3 amino acids: CASRDRDSDNEKLFF. The CDR3 coding sequence is TGTGCCAGCAGAGACCGGGACAGCGATAATGAAAAACTGTTTTTT. This rearrangement joins TRBV6-5 to TRBJ1-4, with 7 bases fitting TRBD1. The junction had 8 bases not matched to a gene; V was cut back by 6 bases and J by 4 bases. Germline V gives CDR1 MNHEY, CDR2 SVGAGI. This CDR3 is 15 amino acids long.

In DNA form, the CDR3 reads TGTGCCAGCAGTTTCGGCGGAGCCAACACCGGGGAGCTGTTTTTT. This codes for CASSFGGANTGELFF. V and J are TRBV28 and TRBJ2-2; D gene unclear. V lost 3 bases and J 2 bases, leaving 10 bases between the germline ends. The CDR3 sequence is 15 residues long. Germline CDR1 reads MDHEN; CDR2 reads SYDVKM.

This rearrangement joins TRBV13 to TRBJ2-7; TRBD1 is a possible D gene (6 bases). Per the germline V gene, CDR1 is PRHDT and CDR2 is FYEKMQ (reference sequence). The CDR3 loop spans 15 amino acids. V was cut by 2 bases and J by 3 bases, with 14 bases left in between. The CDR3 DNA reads TGTGCCAGCAGCTTAACTAGGGGGAATGACTACGAGCAGTACTTC. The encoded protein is CASSLTRGNDYEQYF. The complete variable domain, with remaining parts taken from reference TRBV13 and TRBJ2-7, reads AAGVIQSPRHLIKEKRETATLKCYPIPRHDTVYWYQQGPGQDPQFLISFYEKMQSDKGSIPDRFSAQQFSDYHSELNMSSLELGDSALYFCASSLTRGNDYEQYFGPGTRLTVT.

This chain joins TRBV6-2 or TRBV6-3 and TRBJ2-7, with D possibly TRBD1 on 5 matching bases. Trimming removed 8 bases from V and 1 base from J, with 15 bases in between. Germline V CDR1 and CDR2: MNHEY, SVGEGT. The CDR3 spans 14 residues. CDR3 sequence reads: CASCRAGLSYEQYF. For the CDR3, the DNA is TGTGCCAGCTGCCGGGCAGGGCTTTCCTACGAGCAGTACTTC.

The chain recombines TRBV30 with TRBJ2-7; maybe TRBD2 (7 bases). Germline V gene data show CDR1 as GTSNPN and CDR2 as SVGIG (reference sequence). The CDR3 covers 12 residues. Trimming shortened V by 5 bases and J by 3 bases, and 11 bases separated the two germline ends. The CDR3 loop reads CAWSRGGYEQYF. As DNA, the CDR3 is TGTGCCTGGTCTAGGGGGGGCTACGAGCAGTACTTC.